This entry is about one T cell receptor (beta chain). Primers included in the PCR were 60 Vbeta and 13 Jbeta primers. The data were produced by immunoSEQ multiplex PCR, yet TCRdb's version contains in-frame clones alone and is incomplete. The table includes roughly 150,000 clones, 68% detected once. The data originate from a study of cytomegalovirus exposure and HLA in healthy donors. Germline CDR1 is SGHDN and CDR2 is FVKESK. J lost 7 bases, V lost 0 bases, and 4 bases had no gene match. This CDR3 contains 16 residues. The chain links TRBV14 to TRBJ2-5; 14 bases are shared with TRBD2. The TCR comes from a man under 40 in good health and CMV-seropositive. Sequencing used PBMCs. The CDR3 here is CASSQDRLAGGATQYF. CDR3 bases: TGTGCCAGCAGCCAAGACAGACTAGCGGGAGGGGCGACCCAGTACTTC.